This T cell receptor beta chain was documented in a study of T-cell reconstitution after alpha-beta-depleted transplantation in children (dated by TCRdb to 2016 to 2017). At the level of the whole study: Using TCR repertoire profiling, the study followed T-cell immune reconstitution in a quantitative way in children after TCRalphabeta/CD19-depleted allogeneic hematopoietic cell transplantation.

The paper's findings and limits, for the study overall: Hyperexpanded clone frequencies declined over subsequent months; after one year, T-cell counts and TCRbeta diversity were mostly attributed to newly produced T cells. In some patients, the high TCRbeta diversity seen at day 60 was put down to recipient T cells and intrathymic progenitors that had survived conditioning. The apparently early alphabetaT-cell count recovery about two months after transplant was reportedly dependent on only several hundred rapidly expanded clones derived from non-depleted graft cells.

In this sample, this clonotype turned up many times. No antigen is known for it. No base-level quality is on record; no much larger clone is a single base apart. Based on the germline V gene, the CDR1 and CDR2 sequences are SGHRS and YFSETQ. Spanning cysteine to phenylalanine, the CDR3 consists of 19 amino acids. Kept here is only the CDR3 DNA, which spans 57 bases and is read in frame from base 1. The V end gives up 4 bases and the J end 0 bases, leaving 8 bases in the junction not matched to a gene. The library was made by PCR. Sequenced using an Illumina HiSeq 2500. To normalize quantification of the TCRbeta repertoire, the TCR libraries were built with molecular barcoding that relied on unique molecular identifiers. The raw public reads went through TCRdb reprocessing: fastp at Q25, MiXCR clone calling, in-frame beta chains kept. Rows with one shared CDR3 protein collapse into an entry with the most common genes and DNA. Here the sample has over 200,000 distinct CDR3 sequences; under 8.5% occur a single time. The ten largest account for roughly 36% of the sample.

Taken with the paper, the label for treatment or condition translates to: allogeneic hematopoietic cell transplantation with graft depleted of TCRalphabeta T cells and CD19 B cells. The transplant recipients were children given TCRalphabeta/CD19-depleted allogeneic hematopoietic cell grafts. This clonotype originated in a male patient aged 2-15 years who had a stem cell transplant for acute myeloid leukemia, so the T cells may come from the graft donor. Rearrangement joined TRBV5-1 to TRBJ2-4, and 15 junction bases match TRBD2. The source material was PBMCs, mostly from graft donor cells, sampled 360 days after TCRalphabeta/CD19-depleted stem cell transplant. The nucleotides read TGCGCCAGCAGCGGGGGACTAGCGGGGGGCACTCTAGCCAAAAACATTCAGTACTTC. This codes for CASSGGLAGGTLAKNIQYF.